The 18 T cell receptor beta chains presented below share a single source sample, sequenced in a study of response to subunit inactivated influenza vaccine. A single record per CDR3 protein comes from TCRdb applying MiXCR to the RT-PCR reads. The table includes about 570,000 distinct CDR3 sequences, roughly 10% detected once. In addition, the sample was reused for a study of T cells expressing NK-cell markers. This second study says: With UMIs, 5'RACE template switching was used to make TCR beta cDNA.

The sequencing used PBMCs from blood, collected on the day of vaccination. These receptor sequences come from a middle-aged man who received an inactivated influenza vaccine.

The V call is TRBV7-3, the J call TRBJ2-1; D possibly uses TRBD1 or TRBD2 (5 bases each). The germline CDR1 and CDR2 sequences are SGHTA and FQGTGA. Trimming stripped 1 base from V and 0 bases from J, with 25 bases between. The CDR3 contains 21 residues. The CDR3 reads CASSLMRFQRSKGASYNEQFF. CDR3 in DNA: TGTGCCAGCAGCTTAATGAGGTTTCAGCGGTCCAAAGGGGCCTCCTACAATGAGCAGTTCTTC.

In this sample, this clonotype turned up many times. The CDR3 region has the DNA TGTGCCAGCAGCTTAGCGCTCGCTACCGGGGAGCTGTTTTTT. It specifies CASSLALATGELFF. The J gene is TRBJ2-2, the V gene TRBV7-2, with D hard to call. V was clipped by 0 bases and J by 5 bases, with 7 bases between them. The CDR3 runs 14 residues. Germline CDR1 SGHTA, CDR2 FQGNSA.

V gene TRBV5-1 combines with J gene TRBJ2-2; 10 bases map to TRBD1. CDR1 SGHRS and CDR2 YFSETQ come from the germline V gene. The CDR3 totals 15 residues. Trimming at V came to 3 bases and at J to 4 bases, leaving 3 bases not matched to a gene. The CDR3 sequence is CASSWTGGGTGELFF. The CDR3 DNA reads TGCGCCAGCAGCTGGACAGGGGGAGGCACCGGGGAGCTGTTTTTT. Using reference TRBV5-1 and TRBJ2-2 for the parts outside the CDR3, the full variable domain is KAGVTQTPRYLIKTRGQQVTLSCSPISGHRSVSWYQQTPGQGLQFLFEYFSETQRNKGNFPGRFSGRQFSNSRSEMNVSTLELGDSALYLCASSWTGGGTGELFFGEGSRLTVL.

This chain connects TRBV6-2 or TRBV6-3 to TRBJ2-1, with 7 bases aligning to TRBD2. Trimming cost V 9 bases and J 10 bases; bases outside gene matches: 3. The germline gives CDR1 MNHEY, CDR2 SVGEGT. The CDR3 length is 10 residues. The DNA of the CDR3 is TGTGCCAGTTGGGGGGGGGAGCAGTTCTTC. This translates into CASWGGEQFF.

The chain joins TRBV12-3 or TRBV12-4 to TRBJ2-7; D is ambiguous. This CDR3 spans 12 amino acids. V lost 5 bases to trimming and J lost 5 bases, with 10 bases between them. CDR3 loop: CASSIVRNEQYF. Written as DNA, the CDR3 is TGTGCCAGCAGTATCGTGAGGAACGAGCAGTACTTC.

V is TRBV29-1 and J is TRBJ2-1; D is possibly TRBD1 (5 bases). CDR3 size: 13 residues. Germline assignment: CDR1 SQVTM and CDR2 ANQGSEA. V was clipped by 4 bases and J by 2 bases, with 9 bases between them. DNA for the CDR3: TGCAGCGTTGTGACCAGGGCCTACAATGAGCAGTTCTTC. Translated: CSVVTRAYNEQFF.

The chain links TRBV6-5 to TRBJ2-1; 11 bases match TRBD2. V shed 2 bases, J shed 10 bases, and the junction held 10 bases outside the gene matches. CDR3 size: 16 residues. Per the germline V gene, CDR1 is MNHEY and CDR2 is SVGAGI. The CDR3 loop reads CASSYGLAGGQGEQFF. The DNA of the CDR3 is TGTGCCAGCAGTTACGGGCTAGCGGGAGGCCAGGGGGAGCAGTTCTTC.

The chain carries TRBV4-3 and TRBJ2-2; D is possibly TRBD2 (5 bases). The CDR3 is 14 amino acids. Germline V gene sequence: CDR1 LGHNA, CDR2 YSLEER. The V end was cut by 0 bases, the J end by 6 bases, with 8 bases between. CDR3 nucleotide sequence: TGCGCCAGCAGCCAAGAACTAGGACCCGGGGAGCTGTTTTTT. Amino acid sequence: CASSQELGPGELFF.

This clonotype came up a few times. The chain has TRBV28 and TRBJ2-7, with 7 bases matching TRBD1. Germline V CDR1 and CDR2: MDHEN, SYDVKM. V was clipped by 6 bases and J by 0 bases; unmatched bases: 11. This CDR3 is 16 amino acids long. CDR3 amino acids: CASSPNRGPNSYEQYF. The CDR3 bases are TGTGCCAGCAGCCCCAACAGGGGTCCAAACTCCTACGAGCAGTACTTC. The full variable domain, rest sourced from reference TRBV28 and TRBJ2-7, is DVKVTQSSRYLVKRTGEKVFLECVQDMDHENMFWYRQDPGLGLRLIYFSYDVKMKEKGDIPEGYSVSREKKERFSLILESASTNQTSMYLCASSPNRGPNSYEQYFGPGTRLTVT.

This clonotype was seen a handful of times. The chain has TRBV5-6 and TRBJ2-4; a weak D match, TRBD1 (5 bases). The CDR3 sequence is 13 residues long. With 5 bases removed from V and 6 bases from J, the gap between germline ends came to 12 bases. Germline V gene lookup returns CDR1 SGHDT and CDR2 YYEEEE. DNA of the CDR3: TGTGCCAGCAGTATTGGACATGTAAACATTCAGTACTTC. The encoded protein is CASSIGHVNIQYF.

This clonotype has a handful of counts. The chain uses TRBV4-1 and TRBJ2-3; D unresolved. This CDR3 has 15 residues. Germline assignment: CDR1 MGHRA and CDR2 YSYEKL. V shed 2 bases and J shed 2 bases, with 11 bases lying between them. CDR3 nucleotide sequence: TGCGCCAGCAGCCAATTAGGGTCACCCACAGATACGCAGTATTTT. Its translation is CASSQLGSPTDTQYF.

This sequence joins TRBV24-1 and TRBJ2-5, with a weak D call TRBD1 (5 bases). The germline V gene encodes CDR1 KGHDR and CDR2 SFDVKD. V dropped 5 bases and J dropped 5 bases, with 11 bases sitting between them. This CDR3 is 13 amino acids long. CDR3 sequence (DNA): TGTGCCACCAGTGTGACAGCAGGGGAGACCCAGTACTTC. Protein product: CATSVTAGETQYF.

Only a few counts were recorded for this clonotype. The chain has TRBV6-2 or TRBV6-3 and TRBJ2-1, with 7 nucleotides matching TRBD2. V gave up 3 bases and J gave up 9 bases; unmatched junction bases: 8. There are 14 residues in the CDR3. Germline lookup yields CDR1 MNHEY and CDR2 SVGEGT. The CDR3 spells CASSYSSGRGEQFF. The CDR3 DNA follows: TGTGCCAGCAGTTATTCTTCTGGGAGGGGTGAGCAGTTCTTC.

This clonotype has ten or more counts. The chain has TRBV6-2 or TRBV6-3 and TRBJ2-2; D is uncertain. Germline V gene data show CDR1 as MNHEY and CDR2 as SVGEGT. There are 11 residues in the CDR3. Deletions cut 2 bases from V and 6 bases from J, with 1 base between. The chain's CDR3 is CASSYAGELFF. CDR3 nucleotide sequence: TGTGCCAGCAGTTACGCCGGGGAGCTGTTTTTT.

The sample holds many counts of this clonotype. The rearrangement joins TRBV12-3 or TRBV12-4 to TRBJ2-7, with D perhaps matching TRBD1 (6 bases). This CDR3 comprises 14 residues. V gave up 2 bases and J gave up 2 bases, with 10 bases separating them. The CDR3 DNA reads TGTGCCAGCAGTTTAAGAGGGGGACCCTACGAGCAGTACTTC. This encodes CASSLRGGPYEQYF.

The gene calls are TRBV6-2 or TRBV6-3 and TRBJ2-5; D remains ambiguous. Trimming pared 6 bases from V and 2 bases from J, leaving 10 bases between. This CDR3 contains 13 residues. Germline V lookup: CDR1 MNHEY, CDR2 SVGEGT. The DNA of the CDR3 is TGTGCCAGCAGCAACCGTAGGCAAGAGACCCAGTACTTC. As protein: CASSNRRQETQYF.

This clonotype was seen at least ten times. The gene calls are TRBV6-2 or TRBV6-3 and TRBJ2-7; possibly TRBD1 for D (6 bases). There are 14 residues in the CDR3. Trimming took 3 bases from V and 7 from J, leaving 16 bases between them. Germline CDR1 and CDR2: MNHEY and SVGEGT. This chain's CDR3 is CASSYLGQSEEQYF. The CDR3 nucleotides read TGTGCCAGCAGTTATCTAGGACAGTCCGAAGAGCAGTACTTC.

This clonotype appeared a few times. V is TRBV29-1 and J is TRBJ2-1, with D hard to call. Germline CDR1 reads SQVTM; CDR2 reads ANQGSEA. Deletions cut 4 bases from V and 9 bases from J, with 16 bases between. This CDR3 has 13 amino acids. The CDR3 protein is CSVALGPGSEQFF. The CDR3 DNA follows: TGCAGCGTTGCCCTGGGTCCCGGCTCTGAGCAGTTCTTC.